Listed here are 4 T cell receptor beta chains from one sample, sequenced in a study of shared clonotypes between healthy human individuals. Method: immunoSEQ multiplex PCR; TCRdb's copy keeps in-frame clones and lacks some. The sample lists under 150,000 clones, more than 65% occurring once. The specimen sequenced was memory CD8+ T cells sorted from blood. Subset here: CD45RO+ cells pooled with CCR7-negative TemRA cells. The receptors originated from a woman aged 25-40 years in good health.

This clone was detected a few times. This chain connects TRBV11-3 to TRBJ1-5; D unresolved. Germline V gene data show CDR1 as SGHNT and CDR2 as YENEEA. V lost 10 bases and J lost 5, with 15 bases in between. The CDR3 spans 13 residues. The DNA of the CDR3 is TGTGCCATTCCGAGGAGGGCAGATCAGCCCCAGCATTTT. Translation gives CAIPRRADQPQHF.

This clone was found a few times. This specimen includes other DNA sequences encoding the same CDR3. This sequence joins TRBV11-2 and TRBJ2-7; 8 bases align to TRBD2. With V trimmed by 1 base and J by 2 bases, 4 bases remained unmatched. The CDR3 has 15 amino acids. CDR1 is SGHAT and CDR2 is FQNNGV in the germline V gene. CDR3 residues: CASSLGTSGTYEQYF. Written as DNA, the CDR3 is TGTGCCAGCAGCTTAGGAACTAGCGGCACCTACGAGCAGTACTTC.

The chain carries TRBV5-4 and TRBJ2-7; D is unclear. This CDR3 comprises 13 residues. Trimming left V 3 bases short and J 7 bases short, with 14 bases between. Germline V gene sequence: CDR1 SGHNT, CDR2 YYREEE (reference sequence). CDR3 amino acids: CASSYRALGEQYF. In nucleotides, the CDR3 is TGTGCCAGCAGCTACCGGGCCCTGGGGGAGCAGTACTTC.

The chain uses TRBV6-1 and TRBJ2-7; TRBD2 matches 10 bases. V was pared by 5 bases and J by 4 bases, with 5 bases of the junction left unmatched. The CDR3 has 14 residues. Germline V CDR1 and CDR2: MNHNS, SASEGT. This chain's CDR3 is CASSSLAGEYEQYF. The CDR3 DNA follows: TGTGCCAGCAGTTCCCTAGCGGGAGAGTACGAGCAGTACTTC.